These 8 T cell receptor beta chains came from one sample sequenced in a study of TIL therapy for anti-PD-1-resistant metastatic lung cancer. This sample's time point: pre-treatment sample, taken before nivolumab and TIL therapy. The libraries were made with immunoSEQ v3. Some clones are missing from TCRdb's copy, which holds only in-frame ones; the method was immunoSEQ multiplex PCR. The repertoire consists of 40,000 to 55,000 clones, with roughly 78% occurring once and the leading ten covering 4.5% to 5.5%. Specimen: blood, collected at baseline. The source of these receptors is a woman aged 25-85 years with non-small cell lung cancer.

This clone has only a few counts. The chain employs TRBV6-5 and TRBJ1-5; TRBD1 matches 9 bases. CDR1 MNHEY and CDR2 SVGAGI come from the germline V gene. The CDR3 totals 14 residues. The J segment lost 8 bases and the V segment lost 6 bases, leaving 8 bases of the junction unmatched. The CDR3 protein is CASSSDRGGEPQHF. The CDR3 coding sequence is TGTGCCAGCAGCTCGGACAGGGGAGGGGAGCCCCAGCATTTT.

The chain has TRBV9 and TRBJ2-5; D possibly corresponds to TRBD2 (6 bases). CDR1 and CDR2 (germline): SGDLS, YYNGEE. V lost 0 bases to trimming and J lost 1 base, with 19 bases between them. The CDR3 totals 18 residues. The CDR3, as DNA: TGTGCCAGCAGCGTAGGTACGCCGACTAGGAACCTCCAAGAGACCCAGTACTTC. This translates into CASSVGTPTRNLQETQYF.

The chain links TRBV28 to TRBJ1-3; D gene ambiguous. The CDR3 spans 13 residues. Germline loops: CDR1 MDHEN, CDR2 SYDVKM. The germline V and J ends were trimmed by 3 bases and 3 bases, with 6 bases remaining between them. The CDR3 here is CASSFGVGNTIYF. The CDR3 DNA reads TGTGCCAGCAGTTTTGGAGTTGGAAACACCATATATTTT.

The chain employs TRBV7-6 and TRBJ1-6; perhaps TRBD1 as D (6 bases). Germline V lookup: CDR1 SGHVS, CDR2 FNYEAQ. With 5 bases removed from V and 6 bases from J, the gap between germline ends came to 17 bases. This CDR3 is 16 amino acids long. The CDR3 region has the DNA TGTGCCAGCAGCCCTAGCGAAGGGGGAGGTAATTCACCCCTCCACTTT. Protein sequence: CASSPSEGGGNSPLHF.

Relative to its sample, this clone is medium-sized (0.01 to 0.1%). This chain uses TRBV7-9 with TRBJ2-5, with D hard to call. V lost 5 bases to trimming and J lost 4 bases, with 8 bases between them. The CDR3 is made up of 12 amino acids. Germline CDR1 SEHNR, CDR2 FQNEAQ (reference sequence). This CDR3 is CASSLTTETQYF. CDR3 nucleotides: TGTGCCAGCAGCCTTACGACAGAGACCCAGTACTTC.

The rearrangement uses TRBV5-1 and TRBJ2-5; 8 bases map to TRBD1. Gene TRBJ2-7 matches the end of the DNA better, so the J call may be wrong. The CDR3 covers 15 residues. Germline assignment: CDR1 SGHRS and CDR2 YFSETQ. This CDR3 reads CASSPGQGDTYEQYF. CDR3 coding DNA: TGCGCCAGCAGCCCTGGACAGGGTGACACCTACGAGCAGTACTTC.

This rearrangement joins TRBV5-1 to TRBJ2-3; perhaps TRBD1 as D (6 bases). This CDR3 has 13 amino acids. Germline CDR1 reads SGHRS; CDR2 reads YFSETQ. With 3 bases removed from V and 6 bases from J, the gap between germline ends came to 11 bases. CDR3 residues: CASSSERGDTQYF. The CDR3 DNA is TGCGCCAGCAGCTCCGAAAGGGGGGATACGCAGTATTTT.

V is TRBV6-6 and J is TRBJ2-5; 9 nucleotides match TRBD2. The CDR3 sequence is 16 residues long. The V segment lost 6 bases and the J segment 5 bases; nucleotides outside the gene matches: 13. Per the germline V gene, CDR1 is MNHNY and CDR2 is SVGAGI (reference sequence). CDR3 amino acids: CASSSPGGGARETQYF. CDR3 nucleotide sequence: TGTGCCAGCAGCTCGCCGGGCGGGGGGGCCCGGGAGACCCAGTACTTC.